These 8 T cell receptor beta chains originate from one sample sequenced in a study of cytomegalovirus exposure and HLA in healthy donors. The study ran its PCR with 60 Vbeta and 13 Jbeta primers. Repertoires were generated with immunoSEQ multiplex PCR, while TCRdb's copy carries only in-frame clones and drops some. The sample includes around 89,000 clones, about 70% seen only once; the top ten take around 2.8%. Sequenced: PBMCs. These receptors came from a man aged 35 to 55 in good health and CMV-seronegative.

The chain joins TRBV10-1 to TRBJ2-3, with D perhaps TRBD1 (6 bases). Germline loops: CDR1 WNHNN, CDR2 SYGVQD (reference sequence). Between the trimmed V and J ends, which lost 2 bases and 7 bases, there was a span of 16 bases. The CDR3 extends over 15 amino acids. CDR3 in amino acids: CASSEVDRHRNTQYF. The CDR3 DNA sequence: TGCGCCAGCAGTGAGGTCGACAGGCATCGGAATACGCAGTATTTT.

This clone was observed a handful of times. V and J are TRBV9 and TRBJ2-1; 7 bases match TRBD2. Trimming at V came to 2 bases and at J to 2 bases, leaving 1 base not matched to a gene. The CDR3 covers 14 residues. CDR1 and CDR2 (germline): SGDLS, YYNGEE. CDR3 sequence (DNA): TGTGCCAGCAGCGTGGGGGGGGCCTACAATGAGCAGTTCTTC. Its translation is CASSVGGAYNEQFF. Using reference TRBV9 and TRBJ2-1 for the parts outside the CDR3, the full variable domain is DSGVTQTPKHLITATGQRVTLRCSPRSGDLSVYWYQQSLDQGLQFLIQYYNGEERAKGNILERFSAQQFPDLHSELNLSSLELGDSALYFCASSVGGAYNEQFFGPGTRLTVL.

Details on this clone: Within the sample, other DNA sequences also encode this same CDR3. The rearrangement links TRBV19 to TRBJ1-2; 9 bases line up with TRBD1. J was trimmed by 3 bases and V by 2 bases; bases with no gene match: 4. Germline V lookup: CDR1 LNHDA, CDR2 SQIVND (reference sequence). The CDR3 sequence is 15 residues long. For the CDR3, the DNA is TGTGCCAGTAGTATAACAGGGGGCCGGGACTATGGCTACACCTTC. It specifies CASSITGGRDYGYTF.

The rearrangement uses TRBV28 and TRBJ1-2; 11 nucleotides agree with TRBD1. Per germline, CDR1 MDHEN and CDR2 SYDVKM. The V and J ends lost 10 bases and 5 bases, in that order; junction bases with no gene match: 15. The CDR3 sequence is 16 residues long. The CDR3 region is CAISKKSGTGGYGYTF. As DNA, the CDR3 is TGTGCCATCTCCAAGAAATCCGGGACAGGGGGATATGGCTACACCTTC.

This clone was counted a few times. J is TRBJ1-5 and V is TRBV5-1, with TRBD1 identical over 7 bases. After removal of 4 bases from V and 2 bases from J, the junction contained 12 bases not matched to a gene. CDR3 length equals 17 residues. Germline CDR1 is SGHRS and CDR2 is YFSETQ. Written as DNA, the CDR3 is TGCGCCAGCAGCGGGGGACAGACGAGCAAGGGCAATCAGCCCCAGCATTTT. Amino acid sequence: CASSGGQTSKGNQPQHF.

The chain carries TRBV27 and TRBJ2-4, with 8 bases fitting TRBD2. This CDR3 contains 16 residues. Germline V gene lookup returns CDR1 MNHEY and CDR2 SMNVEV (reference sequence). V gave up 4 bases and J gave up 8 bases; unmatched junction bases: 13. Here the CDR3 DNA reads TGTGCCAGCAGTTCTCACCGGGGGGGATATGGGGACATTCAGTACTTC. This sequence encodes CASSSHRGGYGDIQYF.

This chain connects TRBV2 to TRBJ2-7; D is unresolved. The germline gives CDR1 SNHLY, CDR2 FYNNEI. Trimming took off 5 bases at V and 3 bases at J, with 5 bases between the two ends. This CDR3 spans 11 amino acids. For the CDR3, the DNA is TGTGCCAGCAGTCTAAACTACGAGCAGTACTTC. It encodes CASSLNYEQYF.

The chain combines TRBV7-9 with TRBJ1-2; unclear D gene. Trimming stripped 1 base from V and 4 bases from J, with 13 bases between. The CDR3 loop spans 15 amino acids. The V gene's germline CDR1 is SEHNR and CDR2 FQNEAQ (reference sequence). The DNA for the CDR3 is TGTGCCAGCAGCTTAGAGTTGGCGGTCTTCTATGGCTACACCTTC. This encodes CASSLELAVFYGYTF.